The rows below give T cell receptor beta chains drawn from one sample of a study of early T cells in non-severe SARS-CoV-2 infection. TCRdb recomputed calls from the 5' RACE reads with MiXCR, one row per CDR3 protein. The repertoire consists of roughly 90,000 distinct CDR3 sequences, with around an eighth occurring once and the leading ten covering around 3.3%. The source material was whole blood. The receptors stem from an adult who was a healthcare worker with PCR-confirmed SARS-CoV-2 infection or an uninfected control (not recorded which). The CDR3 runs from the conserved cysteine through the conserved F or W. The order of the fields is J gene, clone size, D gene, CDR3 length, V gene, CDR3 protein, CDR3 DNA. The D gene is left open where the match is weak. The size field is filled for only some rows; it gives once, few, many or a size class.

j_gene: TRBJ1-6
abundance: many
d_gene: TRBD1
len: 20
v_gene: TRBV3-1
CDR3aa: CASSQPTTTGGLAYNSPLHF
CDR3nt: TGTGCCAGCAGCCAACCCACAACGACAGGGGGCCTCGCCTATAATTCACCCCTCCACTTT

j_gene: TRBJ2-7
abundance: few
d_gene: NA
len: 15
v_gene: TRBV10-3
CDR3aa: CAISESGPSSYEQYF
CDR3nt: TGTGCCATCAGTGAGTCGGGCCCCAGCTCCTACGAGCAGTACTTC

j_gene: TRBJ1-6
abundance: few
d_gene: NA
len: 15
v_gene: TRBV21-1
CDR3aa: CASSLPGTGSSPLHF
CDR3nt: TGTGCCAGCAGCCTTCCCGGGACAGGAAGTTCACCCCTCCACTTT

j_gene: TRBJ2-1
abundance: few
d_gene: NA
len: 12
v_gene: TRBV10-3
CDR3aa: CAISDRVGEQFF
CDR3nt: TGTGCCATCAGTGATCGTGTTGGGGAGCAGTTCTTC

j_gene: TRBJ2-1
abundance: many
d_gene: NA
len: 14
v_gene: TRBV20-1
CDR3aa: CSARWMRTPNEQFF
CDR3nt: TGCAGTGCTAGGTGGATGCGGACCCCCAATGAGCAGTTCTTC

j_gene: TRBJ2-3
abundance: many
d_gene: NA
len: 14
v_gene: TRBV2
CDR3aa: CASSGGQVLDTQYF
CDR3nt: TGTGCCAGCAGTGGAGGCCAGGTTCTAGATACGCAGTATTTT

j_gene: TRBJ2-1
abundance: few
d_gene: NA
len: 15
v_gene: TRBV7-2
CDR3aa: CASSSDLNAYNEQFF
CDR3nt: TGTGCCAGCAGCTCGGACCTCAACGCCTACAATGAGCAGTTCTTC

j_gene: TRBJ2-3
abundance: NA
d_gene: NA
len: 14
v_gene: TRBV10-3
CDR3aa: CAIRWDGRTDTQYF
CDR3nt: TGTGCCATCAGATGGGACGGCCGCACAGATACGCAGTATTTT

j_gene: TRBJ2-2
abundance: NA
d_gene: TRBD1
len: 14
v_gene: TRBV11-2
CDR3aa: CASSEDRSAGELFF
CDR3nt: TGTGCCAGCAGCGAGGACAGGAGCGCCGGGGAGCTGTTTTTT

j_gene: TRBJ1-5
abundance: few
d_gene: NA
len: 12
v_gene: TRBV7-9
CDR3aa: CASSLRDQPQHF
CDR3nt: TGTGCCAGCAGCTTACGGGATCAGCCCCAGCATTTT

j_gene: TRBJ2-7
abundance: NA
d_gene: TRBD1
len: 14
v_gene: TRBV4-2
CDR3aa: CASSQDGDRVEQYF
CDR3nt: TGTGCCAGCAGCCAAGATGGCGACAGGGTCGAGCAGTACTTC

j_gene: TRBJ2-1
abundance: many
d_gene: TRBD2
len: 19
v_gene: TRBV11-2
CDR3aa: CASSSDWGLAGSRHNEQFF
CDR3nt: TGTGCCAGCAGCTCAGATTGGGGACTAGCGGGATCCAGACACAATGAGCAGTTCTTC

j_gene: TRBJ1-4
abundance: few
d_gene: NA
len: 15
v_gene: TRBV3-1
CDR3aa: CASSQVIRENEKLFF
CDR3nt: TGTGCCAGCAGCCAAGTTATCCGGGAAAATGAAAAACTGTTTTTT

j_gene: TRBJ1-3
abundance: many
d_gene: NA
len: 15
v_gene: TRBV19
CDR3aa: CASSKDPAPGNTIYF
CDR3nt: TGTGCCAGTAGTAAGGACCCGGCCCCAGGAAACACCATATATTTT

j_gene: TRBJ2-3
abundance: NA
d_gene: NA
len: 14
v_gene: TRBV12-3/TRBV12-4
CDR3aa: CASILGGGTDTQYF
CDR3nt: TGTGCCAGCATCCTGGGGGGTGGCACAGATACGCAGTATTTT

j_gene: TRBJ2-2
abundance: few
d_gene: NA
len: 14
v_gene: TRBV19
CDR3aa: CASSIGMNTGELFF
CDR3nt: TGTGCCAGTAGTATCGGAATGAACACCGGGGAGCTGTTTTTT